The T cell receptor (beta chain) under discussion was sequenced for a study of CD8+ T cells in alopecia areata. In regard to this clone: As yet, its antigen is unknown.

Stated treatment: oral pan-JAK inhibitor, 5-10 mg twice daily. Alopecia areata patients gave lesional scalp punch biopsies and peripheral blood samples. Broader study findings: Scalp sequencing captures resident alphabeta T cells of normal skin too.

Germline CDR1 MNHNY, CDR2 SVGAGI (reference sequence). J lost 4 bases, V lost 5 bases, and 9 bases had no gene match. There are 16 residues in the CDR3. Isolated RNA was reverse transcribed into cDNA used as the sequencing template. Measured with immunoSEQ multiplex PCR; TCRdb has only the in-frame clones, and not every one. The sample carries 10,000 to 15,000 clones, 65% to 70% recorded once. The sequencing here drew on skin, taken at week 4, from a patient treated with tofacitinib. The chain uses TRBV6-6 and TRBJ1-2; 11 positions agree with TRBD1. The source is a human donor with alopecia areata. The CDR3 here is CASSLTGTGGIYGYTF. Here the CDR3 DNA reads TGTGCCAGCAGTCTTACCGGGACAGGGGGTATCTATGGCTACACCTTC.